The clone carrying this TCR beta chain has only one observation. As yet, its antigen is unknown. The sample comes from a study of OX40 agonist ivuxolimab in advanced cancers. Overall study results and limits: Low normalized T-cell clonal expansion also characterized some of the nonresponders. The study found that CD8+ T cells averaged more expanded clones than CD4+. Clonal expansion in partial responders at 0.1-3.0 mg/kg ranked among the lowest.

Assay: immunoSEQ multiplex PCR; the TCRdb copy retains only in-frame clones and omits some. The table shows fewer than 90,000 clones, with about nine tenths occurring only once. The germline V and J ends were trimmed by 5 bases and 2 bases, with 18 bases remaining between them. Looked up from germline, CDR1 is SGHVS and CDR2 is FQNEAQ. This CDR3 spans 16 amino acids. The sample was CD4+ or CD8+ T cells sorted from blood, taken in a trial of the OX40 agonist ivuxolimab. The clonotype originates from an adult with an advanced solid tumor such as melanoma, head and neck, liver or kidney cancer. This chain uses TRBV7-8 with TRBJ2-5, with D maybe TRBD1 (5 bases). The CDR3: CASSPRPRAKQETQYF. CDR3 DNA sequence: TGTGCCAGCAGCCCTAGGCCCAGGGCGAAACAAGAGACCCAGTACTTC.